This T cell receptor (beta chain) is from a study of T cell changes during pregnancy in multiple sclerosis. Sequenced by immunoSEQ multiplex PCR; TCRdb stores in-frame clones only, minus some. The data contain more than 70,000 clones, 93% of them singletons. V shed 6 bases and J shed 0 bases, with 8 bases lying between them. The CDR3 sequence is 13 residues long. The germline V gene has CDR1 MNHEY and CDR2 SMNVEV (reference sequence). This TCR was recovered from a female donor with multiple sclerosis, enrolled in a pregnancy study. This rearrangement joins TRBV27 to TRBJ1-1; D is unclear. The specimen comprised peripheral blood, sampled in the second trimester of pregnancy. CDR3 in DNA: TGTGCCAGCAGAAGAGGCGTGAACACTGAAGCTTTCTTT. Its protein product is CASRRGVNTEAFF.